The 19 T cell receptor beta chains given below trace back to one sample, sequenced in a study of PD-L1 blockade in urothelial cancer (TCRdb year 2017). The library was prepared using the immunoSEQ multiplex PCR assay. Entries here come from immuneACCESS through TCRdb and include only in-frame sequences with V and J called. Some clones fail to appear in such tables; in the studies checked, an unresolved V gene covers under half of the shortfall, and the cause of the remainder is unknown. The sample records 35,000 to 45,000 clones, roughly 80% of which are singletons. Jointly, the top ten make up approximately 2.9% of the sample. The sample here was PBMCs, taken around atezolizumab (anti-PD-L1) treatment. These receptors originate from a man in his 70s with urothelial cancer.

The chain recombines TRBV2 with TRBJ2-2; 12 bases agree with TRBD2. Trimming removed 4 bases from V and 7 bases from J; junction bases left unmatched: 10. The CDR3 extends over 17 amino acids. CDR1 SNHLY and CDR2 FYNNEI come from the germline V gene. CDR3 DNA: TGTGCCAGCAGTGCCACTAGCGGGAGGTACTCTGTCGGGGAGCTGTTTTTT. This gives the protein CASSATSGRYSVGELFF.

The chain recombines TRBV19 with TRBJ1-5; 8 bases agree with TRBD1. The junction had 10 bases not matched to a gene; V was cut back by 9 bases and J by 0 bases. The germline gives CDR1 LNHDA, CDR2 SQIVND (reference sequence). The CDR3 is 16 residues long. CDR3 region: CASLQGELYSNQPQHF. CDR3 in DNA: TGTGCCAGCCTACAGGGGGAACTATATAGCAATCAGCCCCAGCATTTT.

The chain couples TRBV6-5 to TRBJ2-7, with TRBD2 identical over 9 bases. Germline-derived CDR1 and CDR2 are MNHEY and SVGAGI. The length of the CDR3 is 14 residues. The V segment lost 3 bases and the J segment 4 bases; nucleotides outside the gene matches: 4. The CDR3 loop is CASSYSGSGYEQYF. The CDR3 DNA sequence: TGTGCCAGCAGTTATAGCGGGAGTGGATACGAGCAGTACTTC.

The V call is TRBV5-6, the J call TRBJ1-1; D possibly corresponds to TRBD1 (6 bases). This CDR3 is 14 amino acids long. The germline CDR1 and CDR2 sequences are SGHDT and YYEEEE. V was trimmed by 0 bases and J by 5 bases, leaving 11 bases between them. The CDR3 nucleotides read TGTGCCAGCAGCTTGGGGCGCAGGGGAACTGAAGCTTTCTTT. This sequence encodes CASSLGRRGTEAFF.

This rearrangement joins TRBV27 to TRBJ1-2; tentatively, D is TRBD1 (6 bases). The V and J ends lost 5 bases and 7 bases respectively, with 11 bases between them. CDR3 length: 12 amino acids. Germline V gene sequence: CDR1 MNHEY, CDR2 SMNVEV (reference sequence). This chain's CDR3 is CASSPPRGGYTF. The CDR3, as DNA: TGTGCCAGCAGTCCCCCCAGGGGTGGCTACACCTTC.

The chain recombines TRBV7-3 with TRBJ2-5; 13 nucleotides align to TRBD2. Germline V CDR1 and CDR2: SGHTA, FQGTGA. V was pared by 5 bases and J by 5 bases, with 5 bases of the junction left unmatched. This CDR3 comprises 15 residues. The CDR3 spells CASSRTSGSSETQYF. CDR3 bases: TGTGCCAGCAGCCGGACTAGCGGGAGTTCGGAGACCCAGTACTTC. Based on the CDR3 plus reference TRBV7-3 and TRBJ2-5, the full variable domain is GAGVSQTPSNKVTEKGKYVELRCDPISGHTALYWYRQSLGQGPEFLIYFQGTGAADDSGLPNDRFFAVRPEGSVSTLKIQRTERGDSAVYLCASSRTSGSSETQYFGPGTRLLVL.

This clone showed up just once. This sequence joins TRBV7-6 and TRBJ2-3; 12 nucleotides align to TRBD2. From germline, CDR1 is SGHVS and CDR2 FNYEAQ. V trimming: 5 bases; J trimming: 5 bases; junction bases outside the gene matches: 2. The CDR3 spans 14 residues. The DNA for the CDR3 is TGTGCCAGCAGCCGGGGACTAGCGGGAGATACGCAGTATTTT. Protein product: CASSRGLAGDTQYF.

This clone was seen once. The chain combines TRBV11-2 with TRBJ1-1, with a possible D match to TRBD1 (6 bases). The germline V and J ends were trimmed by 0 bases and 4 bases, with 9 bases remaining between them. Per the germline V gene, CDR1 is SGHAT and CDR2 is FQNNGV. The CDR3 length is 14 residues. The CDR3, as DNA: TGTGCCAGCAGCTTAGATCAAGGGGGCACTGAAGCTTTCTTT. Protein: CASSLDQGGTEAFF. The full variable domain, rest sourced from reference TRBV11-2 and TRBJ1-1, is EAGVAQSPRYKIIEKRQSVAFWCNPISGHATLYWYQQILGQGPKLLIQFQNNGVVDDSQLPKDRFSAERLKGVDSTLKIQPAKLEDSAVYLCASSLDQGGTEAFFGQGTRLTVV.

This clone was counted between two and nine times. This sequence joins TRBV7-9 and TRBJ2-2; the D gene is possibly TRBD1 (5 bases). Per germline, CDR1 SEHNR and CDR2 FQNEAQ (reference sequence). Trimming took off 2 bases at V and 7 bases at J, with 11 bases between the two ends. This CDR3 comprises 14 residues. CDR3: CASSLIGEGGELFF. In DNA, the CDR3 is TGTGCCAGCAGCTTAATAGGGGAAGGCGGGGAGCTGTTTTTT.

The chain uses TRBV6-6 and TRBJ2-1; 7 bases match TRBD1. The CDR3 spans 12 residues. CDR1 and CDR2 from the germline V gene are MNHNY and SVGAGI (reference sequence). Trimming took 5 bases from V and 8 from J; bases not matched to a gene: 3. CDR3 amino acids: CASSRTGDEQFF. In nucleotides, the CDR3 is TGTGCCAGCAGTAGAACAGGGGATGAGCAGTTCTTC.

The CDR3 reads CASSASEGLYPPEQYF. The CDR3 DNA reads as TGTGCCAGCAGTGCTTCTGAGGGCCTTTATCCACCCGAGCAGTACTTC. The gene calls are TRBV6-1 and TRBJ2-7; maybe TRBD2 (5 bases). V lost 4 bases and J lost 6, with 22 bases in between. The length of the CDR3 is 16 residues. Germline V lookup: CDR1 MNHNS, CDR2 SASEGT.

CDR3 sequence reads: CASSILGLRHTEAFF. The DNA for the CDR3 is TGTGCCAGTAGTATTTTGGGACTAAGACACACTGAAGCTTTCTTT. The chain employs TRBV19 and TRBJ1-1; the D gene is possibly TRBD1 (5 bases). The germline gives CDR1 LNHDA, CDR2 SQIVND (reference sequence). The CDR3 covers 15 residues. Trimming stripped 3 bases from V and 3 bases from J, with 14 bases between.

The chain has TRBV7-2 and TRBJ2-5; 7 bases map to TRBD2. CDR3 length equals 16 residues. Looked up from germline, CDR1 is SGHTA and CDR2 is FQGNSA. J was trimmed by 3 bases and V by 1 base; bases with no gene match: 8. CDR3 region: CASSLGEGGRKETQYF. In nucleotides, the CDR3 is TGTGCCAGCAGCTTAGGAGAGGGCGGGAGAAAAGAGACCCAGTACTTC.

CDR3 loop: CASSFGDQPQHF. As DNA, the CDR3 is TGTGCCAGCAGCTTCGGGGATCAGCCCCAGCATTTT. The chain carries TRBV5-6 and TRBJ1-5; no firm D call. The CDR3 has 12 amino acids. Germline V gene lookup returns CDR1 SGHDT and CDR2 YYEEEE. V was pared by 2 bases and J by 5 bases, with 5 bases between.

DNA for the CDR3: TGTGCCAGCAATGTGGGGCAGTATCAGCCCCAGCATTTT. Translating it yields CASNVGQYQPQHF. The chain combines TRBV2 with TRBJ1-5, with TRBD1 as a possible D gene (5 bases). The germline V and J ends were trimmed by 7 bases and 5 bases, with 12 bases remaining between them. Germline assignment: CDR1 SNHLY and CDR2 FYNNEI. The CDR3 spans 13 residues. Full variable domain (outside the CDR3, taken from reference TRBV2 and TRBJ1-5): EPEVTQTPSHQVTQMGQEVILRCVPISNHLYFYWYRQILGQKVEFLVSFYNNEISEKSEIFDDQFSVERPDGSNFTLKIRSTKLEDSAMYFCASNVGQYQPQHFGDGTRLSIL.

The chain combines TRBV7-7 with TRBJ2-2; the match to TRBD2 covers 9 bases. The length of the CDR3 is 14 residues. The germline V gene encodes CDR1 SSHAT and CDR2 FNYEAQ (reference sequence). In DNA, the CDR3 is TGTGCTTGGGGAGCGGGAGGACGCACCGGGGAGCTGTTTTTT. This encodes CAWGAGGRTGELFF.

The chain uses TRBV15 and TRBJ2-2, with TRBD1 as a possible D gene (6 bases). V dropped 0 bases and J dropped 6 bases, with 11 bases sitting between them. The CDR3 has 15 amino acids. Looked up from germline, CDR1 is LNHNV and CDR2 is YYDKDF (reference sequence). Here the CDR3 DNA reads TGTGCCACCAGCAGAGATCGACCAGGGGCCGGGGAGCTGTTTTTT. Encoded protein: CATSRDRPGAGELFF. Complete variable domain (other parts from reference TRBV15 and TRBJ2-2): DAMVIQNPRYQVTQFGKPVTLSCSQTLNHNVMYWYQQKSSQAPKLLFHYYDKDFNNEADTPDNFQSRRPNTSFCFLDIRSPGLGDTAMYLCATSRDRPGAGELFFGEGSRLTVL.

The chain has TRBV11-2 and TRBJ1-6, with 10 nucleotides matching TRBD1. After removal of 3 bases from V and 8 bases from J, the junction contained 4 bases not matched to a gene. The CDR3 extends over 15 amino acids. Looked up from germline, CDR1 is SGHAT and CDR2 is FQNNGV. CDR3 nucleotide sequence: TGTGCCAGCAGCTTCACCGGGACAGGGGATTCACCCCTCCACTTT. Translated, it gives CASSFTGTGDSPLHF.

Written as DNA, the CDR3 is TGTGCCAGCAGACCCGGACAGGGGAAATTTGGTGGCTACACCTTC. Its protein is CASRPGQGKFGGYTF. The chain recombines TRBV7-8 with TRBJ1-2, with 9 bases aligning to TRBD1. The CDR3 contains 15 residues. V gave up 6 bases and J gave up 7 bases; unmatched junction bases: 12. The germline V gene has CDR1 SGHVS and CDR2 FQNEAQ.